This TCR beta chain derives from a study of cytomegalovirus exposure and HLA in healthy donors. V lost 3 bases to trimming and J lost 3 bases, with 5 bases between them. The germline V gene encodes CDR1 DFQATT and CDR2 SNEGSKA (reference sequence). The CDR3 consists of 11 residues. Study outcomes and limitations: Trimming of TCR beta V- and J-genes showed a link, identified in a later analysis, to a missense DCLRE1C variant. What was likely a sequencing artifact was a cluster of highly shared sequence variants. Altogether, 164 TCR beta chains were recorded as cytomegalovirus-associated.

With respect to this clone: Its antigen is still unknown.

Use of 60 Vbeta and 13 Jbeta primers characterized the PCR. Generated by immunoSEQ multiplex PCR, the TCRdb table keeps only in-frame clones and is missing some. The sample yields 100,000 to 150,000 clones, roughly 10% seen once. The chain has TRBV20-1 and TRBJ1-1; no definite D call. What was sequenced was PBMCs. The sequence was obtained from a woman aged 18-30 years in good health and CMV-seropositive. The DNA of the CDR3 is TGCAGTGCTAGGTTAGACACTGAAGCTTTCTTT. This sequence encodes CSARLDTEAFF.